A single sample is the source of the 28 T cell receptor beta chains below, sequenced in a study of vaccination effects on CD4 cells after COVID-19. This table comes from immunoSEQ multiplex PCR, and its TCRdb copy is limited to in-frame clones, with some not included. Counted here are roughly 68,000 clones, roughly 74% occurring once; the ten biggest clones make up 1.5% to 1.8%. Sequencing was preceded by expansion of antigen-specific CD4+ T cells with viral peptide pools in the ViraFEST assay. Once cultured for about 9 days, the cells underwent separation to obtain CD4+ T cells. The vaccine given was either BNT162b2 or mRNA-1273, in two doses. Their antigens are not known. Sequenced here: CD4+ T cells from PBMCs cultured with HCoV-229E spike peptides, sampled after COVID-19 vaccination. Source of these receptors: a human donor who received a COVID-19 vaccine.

DNA for the CDR3: TGTGCCAGCAGCGCGGGGGGGTTTTGGGGCACAGATACGCAGTATTTT. Protein: CASSAGGFWGTDTQYF. The chain employs TRBV5-8 and TRBJ2-3; 9 positions agree with TRBD2. With V trimmed by 4 bases and J by 1 base, 7 bases remained unmatched. Germline CDR1 SGHTS, CDR2 YDEGEE. This CDR3 is built from 16 residues.

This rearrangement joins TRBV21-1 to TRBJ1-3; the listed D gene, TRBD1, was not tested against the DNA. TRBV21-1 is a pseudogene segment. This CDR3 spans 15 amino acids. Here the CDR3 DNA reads TGTGCCAGCAGGGTTGTGGACAGGGCTGGAAACACCATATATTTT. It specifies CASRVVDRAGNTIYF.

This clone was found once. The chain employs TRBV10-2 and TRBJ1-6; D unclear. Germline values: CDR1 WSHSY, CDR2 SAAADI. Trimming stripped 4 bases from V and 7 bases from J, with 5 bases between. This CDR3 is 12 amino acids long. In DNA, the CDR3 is TGCGCCAGCAGTGCCAGCAATTCACCCCTCCACTTT. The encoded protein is CASSASNSPLHF.

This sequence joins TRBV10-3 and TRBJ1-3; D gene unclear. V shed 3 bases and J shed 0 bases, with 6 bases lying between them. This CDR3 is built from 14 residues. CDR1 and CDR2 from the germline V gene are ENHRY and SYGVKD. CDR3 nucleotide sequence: TGTGCCATCAGTGAACTTATCTCTGGAAACACCATATATTTT. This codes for CAISELISGNTIYF.

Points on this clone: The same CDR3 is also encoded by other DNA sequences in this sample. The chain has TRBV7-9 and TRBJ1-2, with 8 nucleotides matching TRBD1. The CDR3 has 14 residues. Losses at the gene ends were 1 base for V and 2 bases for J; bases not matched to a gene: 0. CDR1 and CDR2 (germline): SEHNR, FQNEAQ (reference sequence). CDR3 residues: CASSLGQGNYGYTF. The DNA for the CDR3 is TGTGCCAGCAGCTTAGGACAGGGGAACTATGGCTACACCTTC.

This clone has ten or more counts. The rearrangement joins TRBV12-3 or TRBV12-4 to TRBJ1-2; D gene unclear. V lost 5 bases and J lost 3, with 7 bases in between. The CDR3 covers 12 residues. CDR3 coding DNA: TGTGCCAGCAGTCAGGCCTACTATGGCTACACCTTC. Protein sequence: CASSQAYYGYTF.

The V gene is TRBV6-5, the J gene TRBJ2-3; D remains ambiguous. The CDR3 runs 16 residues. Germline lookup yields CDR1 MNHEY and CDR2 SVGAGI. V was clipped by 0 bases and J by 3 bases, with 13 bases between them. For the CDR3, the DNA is TGTGCCAGCAGTTACTCGATCTCCGTACGAACAGATACGCAGTATTTT. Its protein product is CASSYSISVRTDTQYF.

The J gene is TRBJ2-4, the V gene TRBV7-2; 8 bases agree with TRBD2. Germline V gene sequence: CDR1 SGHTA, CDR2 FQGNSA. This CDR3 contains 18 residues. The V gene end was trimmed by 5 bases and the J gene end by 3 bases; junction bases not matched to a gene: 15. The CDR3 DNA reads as TGTGCCAGCAGCGGAGGTGGGTCGGGGGGGCCCGTCAAAAACATTCAGTACTTC. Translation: CASSGGGSGGPVKNIQYF.

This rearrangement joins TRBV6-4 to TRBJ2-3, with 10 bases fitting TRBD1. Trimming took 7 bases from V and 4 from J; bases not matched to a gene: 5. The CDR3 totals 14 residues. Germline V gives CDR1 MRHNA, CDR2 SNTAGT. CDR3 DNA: TGTGCCAGCAAGCGGGACAGGGGTTCAGATACGCAGTATTTT. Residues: CASKRDRGSDTQYF.

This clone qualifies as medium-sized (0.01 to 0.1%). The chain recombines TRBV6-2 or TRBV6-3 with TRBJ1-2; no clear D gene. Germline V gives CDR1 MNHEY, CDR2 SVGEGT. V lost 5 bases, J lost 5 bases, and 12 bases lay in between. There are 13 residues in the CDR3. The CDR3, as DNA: TGTGCCAGCAGTATGCAGGCCGGGTATGGCTACACCTTC. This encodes CASSMQAGYGYTF.

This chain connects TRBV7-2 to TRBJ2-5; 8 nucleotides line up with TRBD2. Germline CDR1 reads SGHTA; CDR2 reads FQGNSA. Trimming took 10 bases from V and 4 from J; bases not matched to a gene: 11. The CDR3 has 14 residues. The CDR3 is CATSPSGLRETQYF. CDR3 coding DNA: TGTGCCACATCGCCTAGCGGGCTAAGAGAGACCCAGTACTTC.

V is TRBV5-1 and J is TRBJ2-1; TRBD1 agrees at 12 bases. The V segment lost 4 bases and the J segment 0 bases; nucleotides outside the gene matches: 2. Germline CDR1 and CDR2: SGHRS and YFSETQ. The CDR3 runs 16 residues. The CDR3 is CASSTGQGASYNEQFF. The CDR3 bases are TGCGCCAGCAGCACGGGACAGGGGGCCTCCTACAATGAGCAGTTCTTC.

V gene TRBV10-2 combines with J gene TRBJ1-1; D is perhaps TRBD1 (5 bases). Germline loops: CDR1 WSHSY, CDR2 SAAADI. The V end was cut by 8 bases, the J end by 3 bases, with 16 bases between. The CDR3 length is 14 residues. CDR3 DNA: TGCGCCAGCGCCCGGGGGTCTAGTGACACTGAAGCTTTCTTT. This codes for CASARGSSDTEAFF.

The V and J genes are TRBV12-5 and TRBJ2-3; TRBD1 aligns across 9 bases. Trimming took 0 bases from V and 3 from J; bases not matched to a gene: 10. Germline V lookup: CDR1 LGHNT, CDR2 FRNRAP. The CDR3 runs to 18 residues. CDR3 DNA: TGTGCTAGTGGTTTGGTACGGGATGGGACAGGGTGGACAGATACGCAGTATTTT. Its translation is CASGLVRDGTGWTDTQYF.

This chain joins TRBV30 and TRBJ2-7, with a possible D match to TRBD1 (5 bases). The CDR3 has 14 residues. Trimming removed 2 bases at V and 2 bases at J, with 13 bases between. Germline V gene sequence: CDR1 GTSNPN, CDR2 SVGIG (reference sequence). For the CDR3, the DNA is TGTGCCTGGAGTCATTCCCCAGGGCCCTACGAGCAGTACGTC. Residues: CAWSHSPGPYEQYV.

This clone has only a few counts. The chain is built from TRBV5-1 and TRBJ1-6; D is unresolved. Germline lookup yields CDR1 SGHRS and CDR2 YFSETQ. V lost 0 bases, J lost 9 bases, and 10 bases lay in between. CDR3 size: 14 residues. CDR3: CASSLDGTSSPLHF. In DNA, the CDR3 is TGCGCCAGCAGCTTGGACGGAACCTCTTCACCCCTCCACTTT.

In DNA, the CDR3 is TGTGCCAGCAGCCAAGAGGGATGGTCCACTGAGCAGTTCTTC. Protein: CASSQEGWSTEQFF. The rearrangement joins TRBV3-1 (or the pseudogene TRBV3-2) to TRBJ2-1, with D unclear. Germline V gene data show CDR1 as LGHDT and CDR2 as YNNKEL (reference sequence). The CDR3 sequence is 14 residues long. V lost 0 bases and J 9 bases, leaving 12 bases between the germline ends.

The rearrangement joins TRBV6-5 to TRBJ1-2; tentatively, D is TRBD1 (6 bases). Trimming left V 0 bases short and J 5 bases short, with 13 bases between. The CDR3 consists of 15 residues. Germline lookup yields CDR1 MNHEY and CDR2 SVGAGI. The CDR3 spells CASSYSKFRGYGYTF. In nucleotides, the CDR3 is TGTGCCAGCAGTTACTCGAAATTCAGGGGATATGGCTACACCTTC.

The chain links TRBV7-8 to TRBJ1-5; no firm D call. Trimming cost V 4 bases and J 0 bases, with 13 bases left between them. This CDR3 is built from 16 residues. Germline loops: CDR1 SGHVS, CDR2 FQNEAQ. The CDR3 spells CASSSPPWGSNQPQHF. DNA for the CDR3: TGTGCCAGCAGCTCCCCTCCTTGGGGTAGCAATCAGCCCCAGCATTTT.

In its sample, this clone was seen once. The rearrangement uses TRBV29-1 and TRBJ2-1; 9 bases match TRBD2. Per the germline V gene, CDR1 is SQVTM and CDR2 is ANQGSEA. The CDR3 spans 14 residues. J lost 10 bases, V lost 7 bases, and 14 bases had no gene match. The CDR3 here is CSAVRGGGAEEQFF. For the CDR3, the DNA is TGCAGCGCCGTCCGGGGCGGGGGGGCCGAGGAGCAGTTCTTC.

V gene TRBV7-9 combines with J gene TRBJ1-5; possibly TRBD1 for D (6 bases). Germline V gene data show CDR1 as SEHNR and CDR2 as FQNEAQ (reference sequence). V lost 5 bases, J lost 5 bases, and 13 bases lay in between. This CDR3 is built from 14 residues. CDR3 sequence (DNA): TGTGCCAGCAGCCTCAGGGGAGCGGATCAGCCCCAGCATTTT. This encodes CASSLRGADQPQHF.

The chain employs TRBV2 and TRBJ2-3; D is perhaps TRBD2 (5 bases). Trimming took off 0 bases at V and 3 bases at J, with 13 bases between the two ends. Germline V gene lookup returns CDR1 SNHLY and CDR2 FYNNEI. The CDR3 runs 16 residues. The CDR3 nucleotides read TGTGCCAGCAGTGAAGCATTTGGGAGAAAAACAGATACGCAGTATTTT. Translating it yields CASSEAFGRKTDTQYF.

The CDR3 region has the DNA TGTGCCAGCAGCTACGGACAGGGGGCGTTGGGAAACATTCAGTACTTC. It encodes CASSYGQGALGNIQYF. The chain joins TRBV5-4 to TRBJ2-4; 11 bases align to TRBD1. CDR1 is SGHNT, CDR2 YYREEE, per germline (reference sequence). This CDR3 region has 16 residues. Germline trimming cut 3 bases from V and 6 bases from J; bases unmatched to any gene: 8.

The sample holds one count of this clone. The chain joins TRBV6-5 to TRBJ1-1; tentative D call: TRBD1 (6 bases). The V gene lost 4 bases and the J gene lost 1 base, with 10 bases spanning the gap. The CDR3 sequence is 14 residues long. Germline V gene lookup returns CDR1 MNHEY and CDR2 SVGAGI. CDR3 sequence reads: CASSWGRTNTEAFF. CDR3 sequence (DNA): TGTGCCAGCAGTTGGGGGCGGACGAACACTGAAGCTTTCTTT.

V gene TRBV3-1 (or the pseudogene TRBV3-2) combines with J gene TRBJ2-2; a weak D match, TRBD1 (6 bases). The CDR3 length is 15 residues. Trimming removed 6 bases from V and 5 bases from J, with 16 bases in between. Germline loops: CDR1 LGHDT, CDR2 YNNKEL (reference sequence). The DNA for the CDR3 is TGTGCCAGCAGTCCTAATCAGGGGCGGACCGGGGAGCTGTTTTTT. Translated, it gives CASSPNQGRTGELFF.

CDR3 sequence (DNA): TGTGCCAGCACTTTTCGACAGTCCTACTATGGCTACACCTTC. It specifies CASTFRQSYYGYTF. V is TRBV6-5 and J is TRBJ1-2; tentative D call: TRBD1 (5 bases). This CDR3 has 14 amino acids. V was pared by 7 bases and J by 3 bases, with 15 bases between. Germline loops: CDR1 MNHEY, CDR2 SVGAGI.

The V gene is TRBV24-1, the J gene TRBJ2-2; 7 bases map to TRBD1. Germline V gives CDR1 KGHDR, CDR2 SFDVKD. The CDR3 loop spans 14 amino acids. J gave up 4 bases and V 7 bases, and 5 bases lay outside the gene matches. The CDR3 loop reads CATRGGAGTGELFF. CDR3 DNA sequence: TGTGCCACCAGAGGGGGCGCGGGCACCGGGGAGCTGTTTTTT.

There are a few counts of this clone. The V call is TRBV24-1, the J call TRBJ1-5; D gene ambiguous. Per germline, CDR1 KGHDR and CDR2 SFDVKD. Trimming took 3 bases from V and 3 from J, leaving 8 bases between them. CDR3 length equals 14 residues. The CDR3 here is CATSDPRNNQPQHF. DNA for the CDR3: TGTGCCACCAGTGATCCCAGGAACAATCAGCCCCAGCATTTT.